These 21 T cell receptor beta chains originate from one sample sequenced in a study of blood T cell repertoires in COVID-19. Clones were read by immunoSEQ multiplex PCR, and TCRdb kept only the in-frame ones, dropping some. This sample has around 260,000 clones, with around 87% found just once. Sequenced: peripheral blood. These receptor sequences come from a woman between 40 and 50 years old who had recovered from COVID-19.

The chain links TRBV9 to TRBJ2-7; 9 nucleotides match TRBD1. The germline gives CDR1 SGDLS, CDR2 YYNGEE. The CDR3 sequence is 14 residues long. J gave up 4 bases and V 4 bases, and 6 bases lay outside the gene matches. CDR3 residues: CASSPRDRVYEQYF. In nucleotides, the CDR3 is TGTGCCAGCAGCCCCCGGGACAGGGTTTACGAGCAGTACTTC.

The V gene is TRBV18, the J gene TRBJ2-2; 9 bases map to TRBD2. Trimming at V came to 1 base and at J to 5 bases, leaving 5 bases not matched to a gene. Germline V gene lookup returns CDR1 KGHSH and CDR2 LQKENI. This CDR3 region has 16 residues. This CDR3 is CASSPLSGGRTGELFF. The CDR3 bases are TGTGCCAGCTCACCACTTAGCGGGGGAAGGACCGGGGAGCTGTTTTTT.

The chain combines TRBV10-2 with TRBJ2-7; D might be TRBD1 (6 bases). Germline V lookup: CDR1 WSHSY, CDR2 SAAADI. The CDR3 has 14 amino acids. Trimming shortened V by 6 bases and J by 1 base, and 13 bases separated the two germline ends. The CDR3 coding sequence is TGCGCCAGCAGCCCGAAGACAGGTTCCTACGAGCAGTACTTC. Amino acids: CASSPKTGSYEQYF.

CDR3 DNA sequence: TGTGCCAGTAAACAGGACAGGGGGCTTTCGGGCTACACCTTC. It is translated as CASKQDRGLSGYTF. This rearrangement joins TRBV19 to TRBJ1-2; 11 bases line up with TRBD1. Germline V gene sequence: CDR1 LNHDA, CDR2 SQIVND (reference sequence). There are 14 residues in the CDR3. V lost 7 bases, J lost 8 bases, and 9 bases stayed unmatched.

The rearrangement joins TRBV18 to TRBJ2-7; no reliable D call. V was cut by 3 bases and J by 4 bases, with 10 bases left in between. CDR3 length: 13 amino acids. The germline V gene has CDR1 KGHSH and CDR2 LQKENI. The CDR3 nucleotides read TGTGCCAGCTCACCCCTTATGACTTACGAGCAGTACTTC. Amino acids: CASSPLMTYEQYF.

This clone was seen a single time. The rearrangement links TRBV7-8 to TRBJ2-7; 9 bases are a match to TRBD1. In germline, CDR1 is SGHVS, CDR2 FQNEAQ. The CDR3 is 15 amino acids. V was pared by 5 bases and J by 3 bases, with 8 bases of the junction left unmatched. The CDR3 DNA follows: TGTGCCAGCAGCGCCGACCGGGACAGGGTCTACGAGCAGTACTTC. This encodes CASSADRDRVYEQYF.

This rearrangement joins TRBV7-2 to TRBJ1-1; a possible D gene is TRBD1 (6 bases). Between the trimmed V and J ends, which lost 3 bases and 3 bases, there was a span of 14 bases. CDR1 is SGHTA, CDR2 FQGNSA, per germline. The CDR3 totals 15 residues. CDR3 sequence reads: CASSFTGIMYTEAFF. The CDR3 DNA sequence: TGTGCCAGCAGCTTTACAGGGATCATGTACACTGAAGCTTTCTTT. Using reference TRBV7-2 and TRBJ1-1 for the parts outside the CDR3, the full variable domain is GAGVSQSPSNKVTEKGKDVELRCDPISGHTALYWYRQSLGQGLEFLIYFQGNSAPDKSGLPSDRFSAERTGGSVSTLTIQRTQQEDSAVYLCASSFTGIMYTEAFFGQGTRLTVV.

The V call is TRBV2, the J call TRBJ1-1; tentatively, D is TRBD1 (6 bases). Deletions cut 5 bases from V and 0 bases from J, with 10 bases between. The V gene's germline CDR1 is SNHLY and CDR2 FYNNEI. This CDR3 is built from 14 residues. The CDR3 nucleotides read TGTGCCAGCAGTTACAGGGTAGTGAACACTGAAGCTTTCTTT. As protein: CASSYRVVNTEAFF.

The V gene is TRBV11-3, the J gene TRBJ2-2, with 8 positions matching TRBD2. V gave up 0 bases and J gave up 6 bases; unmatched junction bases: 6. The CDR3 is 16 residues long. Germline values: CDR1 SGHNT, CDR2 YENEEA. In nucleotides, the CDR3 is TGTGCCAGCAGCTTAGATTCGGGGGGGCCATCCGGGGAGCTGTTTTTT. This codes for CASSLDSGGPSGELFF.

The rearrangement uses TRBV28 and TRBJ1-2; TRBD1 aligns across 8 bases. The V segment lost 0 bases and the J segment 1 base; nucleotides outside the gene matches: 7. Germline-derived CDR1 and CDR2 are MDHEN and SYDVKM. This CDR3 has 17 amino acids. The CDR3 DNA is TGTGCCAGCAGTTTATGGCAGGGGGCCTTCTTTAACTATGGCTACACCTTC. It is translated as CASSLWQGAFFNYGYTF.

V usage is TRBV7-9 and J usage is TRBJ1-1; D perhaps matches TRBD1 (6 bases). V was trimmed by 2 bases and J by 5 bases, leaving 9 bases between them. Germline assignment: CDR1 SEHNR and CDR2 FQNEAQ (reference sequence). The CDR3 is 13 residues long. In nucleotides, the CDR3 is TGTGCCAGCAGCTTACAACAGGGAACTGAAGCTTTCTTT. Translation gives CASSLQQGTEAFF.

The chain employs TRBV5-6 and TRBJ2-7; D gene unclear. The CDR3 runs 13 residues. In germline, CDR1 is SGHDT, CDR2 YYEEEE. The V end was cut by 0 bases, the J end by 6 bases, with 10 bases between. This CDR3 reads CASSLAVLGEQYF. The CDR3 bases are TGTGCCAGCAGCTTGGCGGTCCTAGGCGAGCAGTACTTC.

This clone was seen more than once but under ten times. The chain joins TRBV19 to TRBJ2-2, with D hard to call. Germline V gene lookup returns CDR1 LNHDA and CDR2 SQIVND (reference sequence). This CDR3 comprises 14 residues. V lost 4 bases to trimming and J lost 1 base, with 7 bases between them. The CDR3 here is CASSRALNTGELFF. In DNA form, the CDR3 reads TGTGCCAGTAGTAGGGCCCTGAACACCGGGGAGCTGTTTTTT.

The chain combines TRBV5-1 with TRBJ2-1, with D perhaps TRBD1 (5 bases). The CDR3 loop spans 16 amino acids. The germline V gene has CDR1 SGHRS and CDR2 YFSETQ. V dropped 4 bases and J dropped 2 bases, with 16 bases sitting between them. The CDR3 sequence is CASSQGFTVPYNEQFF. The CDR3 bases are TGCGCCAGCAGCCAGGGTTTTACGGTACCCTACAATGAGCAGTTCTTC.

This rearrangement joins TRBV2 to TRBJ2-3; no firm D call. The V gene's germline CDR1 is SNHLY and CDR2 FYNNEI. V dropped 5 bases and J dropped 4 bases, with 16 bases sitting between them. The CDR3 runs 15 residues. CDR3 residues: CASSRGSSGADTQYF. The CDR3 DNA reads as TGTGCCAGCAGTCGTGGTTCTAGTGGTGCAGATACGCAGTATTTT.

A single count supports this clone. This rearrangement joins TRBV23-1 to TRBJ1-1; 7 positions agree with TRBD1. TRBV23-1 is an ORF, with its function uncertain. V lost 6 bases to trimming and J lost 2 bases; unmatched junction nucleotides: 6. The CDR3 consists of 14 residues. The CDR3 is CASRRTGANTEAFF. As DNA, the CDR3 is TGCGCCAGCAGGAGGACAGGTGCTAACACTGAAGCTTTCTTT.

The chain uses TRBV4-1 and TRBJ2-5; TRBD1 matches 9 bases. J was trimmed by 5 bases and V by 4 bases; bases with no gene match: 5. The V gene's germline CDR1 is MGHRA and CDR2 YSYEKL. The length of the CDR3 is 14 residues. The CDR3 sequence: CASSPRGTGETQYF. The CDR3 region has the DNA TGCGCCAGCAGCCCGCGAGGGACAGGGGAGACCCAGTACTTC.

The V call is TRBV5-6, the J call TRBJ2-3; a weak D match, TRBD2 (5 bases). The CDR3 length is 14 residues. V lost 4 bases and J lost 1, with 10 bases in between. CDR1 is SGHDT and CDR2 is YYEEEE in the germline V gene. The CDR3 loop reads CASSPGWGTDTQYF. The CDR3 nucleotides read TGTGCCAGCAGCCCGGGATGGGGCACAGATACGCAGTATTTT. The whole variable domain, filled in from reference TRBV5-6 and TRBJ2-3, reads DAGVTQSPTHLIKTRGQQVTLRCSPKSGHDTVSWYQQALGQGPQFIFQYYEEEERQRGNFPDRFSGHQFPNYSSELNVNALLLGDSALYLCASSPGWGTDTQYFGPGTRLTVL.

This rearrangement joins TRBV7-9 to TRBJ1-5; 9 bases match TRBD1. With V trimmed by 5 bases and J by 5 bases, 4 bases remained unmatched. CDR1 is SEHNR and CDR2 is FQNEAQ in the germline V gene (reference sequence). The CDR3 extends over 14 amino acids. CDR3: CASSRQGGDQPQHF. In DNA, the CDR3 is TGTGCCAGCAGCCGACAGGGGGGGGATCAGCCCCAGCATTTT.

The J gene is TRBJ2-7, the V gene TRBV7-8; D may be TRBD2 (5 bases). With 3 bases removed from V and 3 bases from J, the gap between germline ends came to 21 bases. CDR3 length equals 17 residues. CDR1 SGHVS and CDR2 FQNEAQ come from the germline V gene. DNA of the CDR3: TGTGCCAGCAGCTTCTTTAAGGGTAGCGCGCACCACTACGAGCAGTACTTC. It translates to CASSFFKGSAHHYEQYF.

This clone was observed a single time. The gene calls are TRBV2 and TRBJ2-7, with 7 bases lining up with TRBD1. This CDR3 has 12 amino acids. Germline CDR1 and CDR2: SNHLY and FYNNEI. V was clipped by 4 bases and J by 5 bases; unmatched bases: 2. CDR3 region: CASSGQGNEQYF. DNA for the CDR3: TGTGCCAGCAGTGGACAGGGCAACGAGCAGTACTTC.